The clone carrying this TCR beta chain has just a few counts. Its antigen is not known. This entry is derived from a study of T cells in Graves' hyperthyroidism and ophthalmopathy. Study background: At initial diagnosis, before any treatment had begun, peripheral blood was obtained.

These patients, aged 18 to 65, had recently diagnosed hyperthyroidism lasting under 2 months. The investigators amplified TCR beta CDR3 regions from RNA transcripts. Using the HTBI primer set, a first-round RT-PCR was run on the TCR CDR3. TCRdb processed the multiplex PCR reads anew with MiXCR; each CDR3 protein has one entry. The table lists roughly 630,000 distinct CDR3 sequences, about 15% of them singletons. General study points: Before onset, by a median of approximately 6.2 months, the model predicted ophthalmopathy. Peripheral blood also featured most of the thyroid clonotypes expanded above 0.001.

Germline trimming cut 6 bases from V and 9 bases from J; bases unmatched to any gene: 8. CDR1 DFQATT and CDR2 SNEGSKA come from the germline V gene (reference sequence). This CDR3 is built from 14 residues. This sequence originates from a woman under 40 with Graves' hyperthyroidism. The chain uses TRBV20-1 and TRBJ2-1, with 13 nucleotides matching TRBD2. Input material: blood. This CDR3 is CSALLAGGPSEQFF. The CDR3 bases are TGCAGTGCGCTACTAGCGGGAGGGCCGAGTGAGCAGTTCTTC.